This T cell receptor (beta chain) was recorded in a study of control samples from healthy donors and cancer patients. Germline lookup yields CDR1 LNHNV and CDR2 YYDKDF (reference sequence). Losses at the gene ends were 3 bases for V and 4 bases for J; bases not matched to a gene: 19. The length of the CDR3 is 19 residues. This clone occurred a few times. Assay used: immunoSEQ multiplex PCR; TCRdb lists only in-frame clones, some missing. The sample has about 52,000 clones, about 95% seen once. Specimen: blood. The rearrangement uses TRBV15 and TRBJ1-2, with 8 bases aligning to TRBD1. This TCR derives from a man younger than 40 in good health. CDR3 sequence: CATSRRVSGGADFIYGYTF. CDR3 DNA: TGTGCCACCAGCAGGAGGGTCTCAGGGGGCGCCGACTTTATCTATGGCTACACCTTC.